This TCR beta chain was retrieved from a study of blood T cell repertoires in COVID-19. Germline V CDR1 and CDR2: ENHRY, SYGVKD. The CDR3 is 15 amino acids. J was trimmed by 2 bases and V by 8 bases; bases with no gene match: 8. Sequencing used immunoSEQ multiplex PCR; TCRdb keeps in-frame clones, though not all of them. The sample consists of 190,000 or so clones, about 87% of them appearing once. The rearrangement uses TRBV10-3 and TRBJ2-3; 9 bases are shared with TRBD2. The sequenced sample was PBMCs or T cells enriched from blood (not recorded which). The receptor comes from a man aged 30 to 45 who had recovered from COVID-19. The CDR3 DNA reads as TGTGCCATCGGGAGCGGGAGGAAGTCCACAGATACGCAGTATTTT. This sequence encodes CAIGSGRKSTDTQYF.